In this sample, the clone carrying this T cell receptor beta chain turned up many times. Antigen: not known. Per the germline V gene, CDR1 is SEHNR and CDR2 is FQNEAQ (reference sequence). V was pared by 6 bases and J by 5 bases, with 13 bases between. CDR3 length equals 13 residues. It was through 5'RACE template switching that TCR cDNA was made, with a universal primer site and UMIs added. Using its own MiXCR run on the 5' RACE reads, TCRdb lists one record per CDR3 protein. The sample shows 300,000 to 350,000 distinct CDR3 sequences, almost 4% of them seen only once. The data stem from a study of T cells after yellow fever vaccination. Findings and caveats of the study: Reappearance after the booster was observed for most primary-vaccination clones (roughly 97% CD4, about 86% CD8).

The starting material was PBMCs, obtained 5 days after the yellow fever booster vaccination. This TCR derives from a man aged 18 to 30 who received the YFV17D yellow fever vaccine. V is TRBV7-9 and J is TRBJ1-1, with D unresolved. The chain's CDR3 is CASSARSETEAFF. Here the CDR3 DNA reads TGTGCCAGCAGTGCCCGGTCGGAGACTGAAGCTTTCTTT. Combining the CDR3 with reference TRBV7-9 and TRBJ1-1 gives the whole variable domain DTGVSQNPRHKITKRGQNVTFRCDPISEHNRLYWYRQTLGQGPEFLTYFQNEAQLEKSRLLSDRFSAERPKGSFSTLEIQRTEQGDSAMYLCASSARSETEAFFGQGTRLTVV.